This T cell receptor beta chain was identified in a study of blood T cell repertoires in COVID-19. Study at large: Specimens from acute and convalescent COVID-19 originated in the United States, Italy and Spain.

Sequencing was performed with immunoSEQ multiplex PCR; in TCRdb, only in-frame clones are kept and a portion is missing. Of under 65,000 clones in the sample, around 91% were seen once. The germline gives CDR1 SGHRS, CDR2 YFSETQ. CDR3 length equals 15 residues. V lost 2 bases, J lost 0 bases, and 9 bases lay in between. The J gene is TRBJ2-1, the V gene TRBV5-1; D is ambiguous. Material for sequencing was peripheral blood. This sequence was found in a human donor in a cohort sampled during active COVID-19. The CDR3 loop reads CASSFVVSSYNEQFF. The CDR3 DNA reads as TGCGCCAGCAGCTTCGTTGTGAGCTCCTACAATGAGCAGTTCTTC. Full variable domain (rest looked up from reference TRBV5-1 and TRBJ2-1): KAGVTQTPRYLIKTRGQQVTLSCSPISGHRSVSWYQQTPGQGLQFLFEYFSETQRNKGNFPGRFSGRQFSNSRSEMNVSTLELGDSALYLCASSFVVSSYNEQFFGPGTRLTVL.